This paragraph covers one T cell receptor (beta chain) sequence. These data belong to a study of blood T cell repertoires in COVID-19. Study background: Samples taken during acute and convalescent COVID-19 were collected in the United States, Italy and Spain.

Per the study methods: Estimated nucleated cell counts came from reference gene primer amplification. Here immunoSEQ multiplex PCR was the method, and the copy in TCRdb shows in-frame clones only, minus some. That table is the source of V, J and clone size, and D and trimming were worked out from the DNA. Here the sample spans 130,000 or so clones, approximately 86% being singletons. The CDR3 runs 15 residues. V trimming: 10 bases; J trimming: 3 bases; junction bases outside the gene matches: 11. The V gene's germline CDR1 is LNHDA and CDR2 SQIVND (reference sequence). This chain joins TRBV19 and TRBJ2-7; 11 bases line up with TRBD1. This receptor was identified in a woman aged 50 to 60 who had recovered from COVID-19. Sequencing was performed on peripheral blood. The CDR3 region has the DNA TGTGCCACCCAATCACCGGGACAGGGGGTCTACGAGCAGTACTTC. It is translated as CATQSPGQGVYEQYF.